This T cell receptor (beta chain) was identified in a study of T cells in Graves' hyperthyroidism and ophthalmopathy. This clonotype was recorded many times. The length of the CDR3 is 15 residues. Trimming cost V 4 bases and J 1 base; bases outside gene matches: 7. Germline CDR1 is DFQATT and CDR2 is SNEGSKA (reference sequence). RNA transcripts gave rise to amplified TCR beta CDR3 regions. Researchers ran a first-round RT-PCR on the TCR CDR3 using the HTBI primer set. TCRdb re-called the multiplex PCR reads with MiXCR, one entry per CDR3 protein. The sample includes a few hundred thousand distinct CDR3 sequences, 15% to 20% of them seen just once.

The chain is built from TRBV20-1 and TRBJ2-5, with 9 bases matching TRBD1. Sequencing input: blood. The receptor was derived from an older woman with Graves' ophthalmopathy. CDR3 nucleotides: TGCAGTGCTACCAACAGGGGGCGGGCCCAAGAGACCCAGTACTTC. The encoded protein is CSATNRGRAQETQYF.